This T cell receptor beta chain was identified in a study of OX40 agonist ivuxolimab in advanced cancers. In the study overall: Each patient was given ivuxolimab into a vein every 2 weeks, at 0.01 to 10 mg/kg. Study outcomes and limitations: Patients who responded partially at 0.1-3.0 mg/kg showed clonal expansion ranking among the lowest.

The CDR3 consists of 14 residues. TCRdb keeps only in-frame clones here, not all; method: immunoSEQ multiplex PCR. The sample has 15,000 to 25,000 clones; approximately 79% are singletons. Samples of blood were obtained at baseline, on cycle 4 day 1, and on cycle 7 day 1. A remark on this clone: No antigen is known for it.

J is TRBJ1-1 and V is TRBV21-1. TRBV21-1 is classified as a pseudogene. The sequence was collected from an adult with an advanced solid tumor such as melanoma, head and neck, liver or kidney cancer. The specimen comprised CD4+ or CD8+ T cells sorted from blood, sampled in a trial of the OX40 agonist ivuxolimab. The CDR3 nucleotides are TGTGCCAGCAGCGGCGGGAGGAAAGGGACTGAAGCTTTCTTT. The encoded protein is CASSGGRKGTEAFF.